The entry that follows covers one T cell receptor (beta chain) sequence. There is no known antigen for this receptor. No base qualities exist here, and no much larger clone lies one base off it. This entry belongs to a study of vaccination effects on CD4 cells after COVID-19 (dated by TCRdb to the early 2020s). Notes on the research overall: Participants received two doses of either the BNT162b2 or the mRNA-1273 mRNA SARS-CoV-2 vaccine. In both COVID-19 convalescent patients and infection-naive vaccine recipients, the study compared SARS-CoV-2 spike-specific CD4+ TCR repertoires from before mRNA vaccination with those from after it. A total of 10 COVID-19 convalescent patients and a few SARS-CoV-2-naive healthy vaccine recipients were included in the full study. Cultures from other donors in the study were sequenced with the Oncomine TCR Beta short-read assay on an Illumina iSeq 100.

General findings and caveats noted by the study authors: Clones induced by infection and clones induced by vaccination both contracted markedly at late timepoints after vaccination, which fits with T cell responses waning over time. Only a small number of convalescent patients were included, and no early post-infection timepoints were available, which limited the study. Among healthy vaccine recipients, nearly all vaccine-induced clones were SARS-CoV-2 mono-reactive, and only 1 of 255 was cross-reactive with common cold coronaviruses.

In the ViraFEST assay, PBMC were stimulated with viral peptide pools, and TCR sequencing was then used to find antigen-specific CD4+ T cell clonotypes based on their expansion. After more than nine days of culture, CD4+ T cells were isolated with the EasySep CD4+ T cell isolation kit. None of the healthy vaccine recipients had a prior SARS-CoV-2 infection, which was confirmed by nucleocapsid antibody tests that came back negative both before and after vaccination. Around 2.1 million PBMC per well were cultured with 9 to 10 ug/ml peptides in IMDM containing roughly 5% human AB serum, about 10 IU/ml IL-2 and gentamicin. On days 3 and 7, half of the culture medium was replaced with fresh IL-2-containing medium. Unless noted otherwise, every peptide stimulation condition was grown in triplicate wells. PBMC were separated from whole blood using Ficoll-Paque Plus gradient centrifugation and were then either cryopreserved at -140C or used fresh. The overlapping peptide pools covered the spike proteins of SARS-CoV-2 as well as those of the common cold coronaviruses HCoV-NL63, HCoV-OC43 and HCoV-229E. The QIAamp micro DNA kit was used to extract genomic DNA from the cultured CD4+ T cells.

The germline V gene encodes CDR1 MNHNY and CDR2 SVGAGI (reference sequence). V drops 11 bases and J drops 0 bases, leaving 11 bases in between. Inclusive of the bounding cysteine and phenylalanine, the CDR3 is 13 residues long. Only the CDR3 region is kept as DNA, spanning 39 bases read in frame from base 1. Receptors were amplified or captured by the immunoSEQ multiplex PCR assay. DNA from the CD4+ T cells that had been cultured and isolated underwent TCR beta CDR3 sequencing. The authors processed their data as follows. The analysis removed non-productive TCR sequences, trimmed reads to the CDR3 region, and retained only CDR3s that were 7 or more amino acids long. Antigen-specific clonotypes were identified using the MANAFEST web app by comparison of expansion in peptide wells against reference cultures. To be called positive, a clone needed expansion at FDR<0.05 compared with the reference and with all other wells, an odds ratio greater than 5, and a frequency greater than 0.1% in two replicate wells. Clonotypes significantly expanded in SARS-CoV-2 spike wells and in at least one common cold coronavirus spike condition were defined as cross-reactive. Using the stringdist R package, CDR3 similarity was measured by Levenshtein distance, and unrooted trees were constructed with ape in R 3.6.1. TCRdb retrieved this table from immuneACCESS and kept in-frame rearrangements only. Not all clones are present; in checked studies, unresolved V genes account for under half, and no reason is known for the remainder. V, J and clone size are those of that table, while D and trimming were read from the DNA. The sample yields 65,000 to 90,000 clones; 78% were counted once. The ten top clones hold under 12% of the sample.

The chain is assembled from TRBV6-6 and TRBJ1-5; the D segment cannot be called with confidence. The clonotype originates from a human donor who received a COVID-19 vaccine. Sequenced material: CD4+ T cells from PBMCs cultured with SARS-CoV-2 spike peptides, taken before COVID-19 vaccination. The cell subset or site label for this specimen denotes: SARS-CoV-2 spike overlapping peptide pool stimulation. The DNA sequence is TGTGCCTCAGCATATGATAGCAATCAGCCCCAGCATTTT. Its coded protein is CASAYDSNQPQHF.